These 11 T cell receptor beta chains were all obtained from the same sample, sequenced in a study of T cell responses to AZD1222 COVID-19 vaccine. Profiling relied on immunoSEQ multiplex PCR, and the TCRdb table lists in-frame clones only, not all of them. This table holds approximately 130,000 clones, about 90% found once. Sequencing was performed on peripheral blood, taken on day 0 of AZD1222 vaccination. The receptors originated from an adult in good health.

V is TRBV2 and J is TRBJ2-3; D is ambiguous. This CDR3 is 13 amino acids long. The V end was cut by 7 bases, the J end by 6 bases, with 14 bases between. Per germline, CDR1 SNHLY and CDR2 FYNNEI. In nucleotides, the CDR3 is TGTGCCAGCATTACGGACCTGGGGGATACGCAGTATTTT. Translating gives CASITDLGDTQYF. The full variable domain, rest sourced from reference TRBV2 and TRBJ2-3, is EPEVTQTPSHQVTQMGQEVILRCVPISNHLYFYWYRQILGQKVEFLVSFYNNEISEKSEIFDDQFSVERPDGSNFTLKIRSTKLEDSAMYFCASITDLGDTQYFGPGTRLTVL.

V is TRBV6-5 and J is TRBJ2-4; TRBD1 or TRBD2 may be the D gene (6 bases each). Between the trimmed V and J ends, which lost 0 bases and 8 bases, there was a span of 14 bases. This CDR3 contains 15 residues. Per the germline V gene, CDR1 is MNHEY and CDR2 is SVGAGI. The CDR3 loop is CASSYSNGGVDIQYF. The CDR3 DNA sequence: TGTGCCAGCAGTTACTCCAACGGGGGCGTGGACATTCAGTACTTC.

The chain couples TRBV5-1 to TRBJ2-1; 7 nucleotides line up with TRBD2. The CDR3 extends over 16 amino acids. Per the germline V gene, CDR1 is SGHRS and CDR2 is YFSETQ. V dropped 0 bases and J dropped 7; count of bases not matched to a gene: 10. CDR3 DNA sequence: TGCGCCAGCAGCTTGGCCAGCGGGAACCCTCGGAATGAGCAGTTCTTC. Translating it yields CASSLASGNPRNEQFF.

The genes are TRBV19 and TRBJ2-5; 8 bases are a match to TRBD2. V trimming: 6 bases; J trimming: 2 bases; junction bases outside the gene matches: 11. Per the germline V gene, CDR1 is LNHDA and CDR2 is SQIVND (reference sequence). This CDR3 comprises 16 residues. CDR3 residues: CASRSASGRQQETQYF. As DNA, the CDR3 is TGTGCCAGTAGATCGGCTAGCGGGCGGCAACAAGAGACCCAGTACTTC. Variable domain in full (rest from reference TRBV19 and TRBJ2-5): DGGITQSPKYLFRKEGQNVTLSCEQNLNHDAMYWYRQDPGQGLRLIYYSQIVNDFQKGDIAEGYSVSREKKESFPLTVTSAQKNPTAFYLCASRSASGRQQETQYFGPGTRLLVL.

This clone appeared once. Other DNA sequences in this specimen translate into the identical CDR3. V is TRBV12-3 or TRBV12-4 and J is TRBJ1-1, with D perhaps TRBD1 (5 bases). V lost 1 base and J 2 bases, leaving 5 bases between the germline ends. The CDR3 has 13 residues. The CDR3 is CASSLGGNTEAFF. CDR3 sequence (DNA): TGTGCCAGCAGTTTAGGGGGCAACACTGAAGCTTTCTTT.

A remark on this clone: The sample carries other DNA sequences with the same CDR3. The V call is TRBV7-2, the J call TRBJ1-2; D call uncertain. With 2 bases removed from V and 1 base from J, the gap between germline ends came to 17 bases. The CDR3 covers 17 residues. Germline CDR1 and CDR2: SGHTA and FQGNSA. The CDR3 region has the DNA TGTGCCAGCAGCTTATTACCACCGACGGACTTTAACTATGGCTACACCTTC. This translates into CASSLLPPTDFNYGYTF.

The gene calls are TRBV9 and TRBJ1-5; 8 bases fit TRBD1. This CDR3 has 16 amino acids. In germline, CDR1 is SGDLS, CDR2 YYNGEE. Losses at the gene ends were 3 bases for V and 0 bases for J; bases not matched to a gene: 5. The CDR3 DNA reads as TGTGCCAGCAGCGAGGGGACAGGTGATAGCAATCAGCCCCAGCATTTT. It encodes CASSEGTGDSNQPQHF. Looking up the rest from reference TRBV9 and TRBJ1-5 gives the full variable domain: DSGVTQTPKHLITATGQRVTLRCSPRSGDLSVYWYQQSLDQGLQFLIQYYNGEERAKGNILERFSAQQFPDLHSELNLSSLELGDSALYFCASSEGTGDSNQPQHFGDGTRLSIL.

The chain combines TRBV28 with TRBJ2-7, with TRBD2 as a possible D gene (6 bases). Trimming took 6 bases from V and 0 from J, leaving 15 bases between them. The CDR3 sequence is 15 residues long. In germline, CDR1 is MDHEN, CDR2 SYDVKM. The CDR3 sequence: CASSRAGSSSYEQYF. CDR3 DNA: TGTGCCAGCAGCCGAGCGGGTTCCAGCTCCTACGAGCAGTACTTC.

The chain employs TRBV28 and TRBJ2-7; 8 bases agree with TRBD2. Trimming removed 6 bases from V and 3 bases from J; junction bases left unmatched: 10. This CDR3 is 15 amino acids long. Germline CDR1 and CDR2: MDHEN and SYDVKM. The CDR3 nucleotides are TGTGCCAGCAGAGCCGGGGCTAGCGGGTACTACGAGCAGTACTTC. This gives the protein CASRAGASGYYEQYF.

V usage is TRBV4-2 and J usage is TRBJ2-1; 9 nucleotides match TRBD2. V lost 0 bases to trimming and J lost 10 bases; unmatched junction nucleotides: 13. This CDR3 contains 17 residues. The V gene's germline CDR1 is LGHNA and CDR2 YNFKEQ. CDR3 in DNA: TGTGCCAGCAGCCAAGAGGTGGCTAGCGGGGCCCTTGGGGAGCAGTTCTTC. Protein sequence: CASSQEVASGALGEQFF.

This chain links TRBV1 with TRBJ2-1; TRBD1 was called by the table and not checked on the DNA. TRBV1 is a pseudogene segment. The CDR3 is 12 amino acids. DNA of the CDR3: TGCACCAGCAGCCAGGGGCTCCGCGAGCAGTTCTTC. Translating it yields CTSSQGLREQFF.